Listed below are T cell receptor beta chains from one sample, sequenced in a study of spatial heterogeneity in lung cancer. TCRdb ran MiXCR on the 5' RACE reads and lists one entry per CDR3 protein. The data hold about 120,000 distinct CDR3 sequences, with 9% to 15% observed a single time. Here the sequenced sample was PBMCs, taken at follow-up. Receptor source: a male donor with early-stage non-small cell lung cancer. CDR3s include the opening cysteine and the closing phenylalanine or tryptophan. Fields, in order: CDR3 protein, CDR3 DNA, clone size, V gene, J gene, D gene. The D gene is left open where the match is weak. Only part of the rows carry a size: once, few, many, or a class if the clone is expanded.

CDR3 protein: CASSDTRGAYTEAFF; CDR3 DNA: TGTGCCAGCAGTGATACAAGGGGAGCCTACACTGAAGCTTTCTTT; clone size: few; V gene: TRBV6-4; J gene: TRBJ1-1; D gene: .
CDR3 protein: CSARDLAGGYEQYF; CDR3 DNA: TGCAGTGCTAGAGATCTGGCAGGGGGATACGAGCAGTACTTC; clone size: many; V gene: TRBV20-1; J gene: TRBJ2-7; D gene: TRBD1
CDR3 protein: CAINRDGGTEAFF; CDR3 DNA: TGTGCCATCAATAGGGATGGTGGCACTGAAGCTTTCTTT; clone size: few; V gene: TRBV10-3; J gene: TRBJ1-1; D gene: .
CDR3 protein: CASSRGGLEYNEQFF; CDR3 DNA: TGTGCCAGCAGCCGGGGAGGGCTGGAGTACAATGAGCAGTTCTTC; clone size: few; V gene: TRBV3-1; J gene: TRBJ2-1; D gene: TRBD2
CDR3 protein: CATKEGTGGELFF; CDR3 DNA: TGTGCCACCAAGGAGGGTACCGGCGGGGAGCTGTTTTTT; clone size: few; V gene: TRBV24-1; J gene: TRBJ2-2; D gene: .
CDR3 protein: CASSPTGSSGNTIYF; CDR3 DNA: TGTGCCAGCAGTCCGACAGGTAGCTCTGGAAACACCATATATTTT; clone size: many; V gene: TRBV12-3/TRBV12-4; J gene: TRBJ1-3; D gene: .
CDR3 protein: CASSLAYGSTDTQYF; CDR3 DNA: TGCGCCAGCAGCTTGGCCTACGGTAGCACAGATACGCAGTATTTT; clone size: .; V gene: TRBV5-1; J gene: TRBJ2-3; D gene: .
CDR3 protein: CASSEVTGYYEQYF; CDR3 DNA: TGTGCCAGCAGTGAAGTAACGGGGTACTACGAGCAGTACTTC; clone size: few; V gene: TRBV2; J gene: TRBJ2-7; D gene: .
CDR3 protein: CAISQGQATDTQYF; CDR3 DNA: TGTGCCATATCCCAAGGACAGGCCACAGATACGCAGTATTTT; clone size: .; V gene: TRBV6-2/TRBV6-3; J gene: TRBJ2-3; D gene: TRBD1
CDR3 protein: CASSIPSTELYGYTF; CDR3 DNA: TGTGCCAGTAGTATCCCCTCGACAGAGCTCTATGGCTACACCTTC; clone size: .; V gene: TRBV19; J gene: TRBJ1-2; D gene: .
CDR3 protein: CASSFGLAAYEQYF; CDR3 DNA: TGTGCCAGCAGCTTCGGCCTAGCGGCCTACGAGCAGTACTTC; clone size: few; V gene: TRBV5-4; J gene: TRBJ2-7; D gene: TRBD2
CDR3 protein: CASSEWTARTLNTEAFF; CDR3 DNA: TGTGCCAGCAGTGAATGGACAGCAAGAACGCTTAACACTGAAGCTTTCTTT; clone size: many; V gene: TRBV2; J gene: TRBJ1-1; D gene: .
CDR3 protein: CASTRGLTYEQYF; CDR3 DNA: TGTGCCAGTACCAGGGGGCTAACCTACGAGCAGTACTTC; clone size: many; V gene: TRBV10-3; J gene: TRBJ2-7; D gene: TRBD1
CDR3 protein: CASSLGTSSGMETQYF; CDR3 DNA: TGTGCCAGCAGCTTAGGGACTAGCTCGGGGATGGAGACCCAGTACTTC; clone size: .; V gene: TRBV5-4; J gene: TRBJ2-5; D gene: TRBD2
CDR3 protein: CASTPRGFGNQPQHF; CDR3 DNA: TGTGCCAGCACTCCCAGGGGGTTCGGCAATCAGCCCCAGCATTTT; clone size: .; V gene: TRBV6-2/TRBV6-3; J gene: TRBJ1-5; D gene: TRBD1
CDR3 protein: CASSYGTGTYYGYTF; CDR3 DNA: TGTGCCAGCAGTTACGGGACGGGGACGTACTATGGCTACACCTTC; clone size: many; V gene: TRBV6-2/TRBV6-3; J gene: TRBJ1-2; D gene: .
CDR3 protein: CASSGGWGAAYEQYF; CDR3 DNA: TGTGCCAGCAGCGGTGGCTGGGGGGCGGCCTACGAGCAGTACTTC; clone size: .; V gene: TRBV7-2; J gene: TRBJ2-7; D gene: .
CDR3 protein: CASSLEGQPFGYTF; CDR3 DNA: TGTGCCAGCAGCTTGGAAGGGCAGCCTTTTGGCTACACCTTC; clone size: .; V gene: TRBV5-4; J gene: TRBJ1-2; D gene: .